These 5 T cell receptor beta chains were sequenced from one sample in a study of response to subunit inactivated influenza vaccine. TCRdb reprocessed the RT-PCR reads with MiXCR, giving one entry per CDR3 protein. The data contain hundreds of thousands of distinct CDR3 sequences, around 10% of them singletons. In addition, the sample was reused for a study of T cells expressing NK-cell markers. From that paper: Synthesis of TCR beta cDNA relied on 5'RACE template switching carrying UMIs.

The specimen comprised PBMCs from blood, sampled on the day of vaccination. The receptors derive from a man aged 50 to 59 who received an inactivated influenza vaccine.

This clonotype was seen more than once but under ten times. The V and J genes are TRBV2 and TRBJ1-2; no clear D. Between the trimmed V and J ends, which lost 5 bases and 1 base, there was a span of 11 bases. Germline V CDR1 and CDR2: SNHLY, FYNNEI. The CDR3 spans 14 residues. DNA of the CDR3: TGTGCCAGCAGTAACGTCAAGATTAACTATGGCTACACCTTC. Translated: CASSNVKINYGYTF.

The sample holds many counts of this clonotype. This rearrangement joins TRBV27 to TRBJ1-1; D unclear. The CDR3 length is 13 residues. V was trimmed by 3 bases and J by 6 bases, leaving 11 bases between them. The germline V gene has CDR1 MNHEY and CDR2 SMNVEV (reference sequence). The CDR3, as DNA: TGTGCCAGCAGTTTTTGGGGTGGGCCTGAAGCTTTCTTT. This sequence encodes CASSFWGGPEAFF.

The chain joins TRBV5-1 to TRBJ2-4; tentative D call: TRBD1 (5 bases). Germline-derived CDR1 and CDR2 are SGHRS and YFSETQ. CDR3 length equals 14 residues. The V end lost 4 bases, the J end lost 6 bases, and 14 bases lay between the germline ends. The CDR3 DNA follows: TGCGCCAGCAGCCCCCGCAGGGATGTAAACATTCAGTACTTC. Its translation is CASSPRRDVNIQYF.

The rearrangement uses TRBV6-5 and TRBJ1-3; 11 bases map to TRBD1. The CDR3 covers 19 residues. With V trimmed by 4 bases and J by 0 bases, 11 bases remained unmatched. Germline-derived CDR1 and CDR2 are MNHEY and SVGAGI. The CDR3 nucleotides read TGTGCCAGCAGTTCCTGGGACAGGGGGAGTGACAACTCTGGAAACACCATATATTTT. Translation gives CASSSWDRGSDNSGNTIYF.

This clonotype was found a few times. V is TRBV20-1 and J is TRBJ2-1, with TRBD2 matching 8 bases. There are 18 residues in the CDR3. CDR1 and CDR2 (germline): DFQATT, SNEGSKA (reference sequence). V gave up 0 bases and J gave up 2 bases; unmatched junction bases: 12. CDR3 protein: CSARDSTRRSGAYNEQFF. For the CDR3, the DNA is TGCAGTGCTAGAGATTCTACGAGGCGTAGCGGGGCCTACAATGAGCAGTTCTTC.